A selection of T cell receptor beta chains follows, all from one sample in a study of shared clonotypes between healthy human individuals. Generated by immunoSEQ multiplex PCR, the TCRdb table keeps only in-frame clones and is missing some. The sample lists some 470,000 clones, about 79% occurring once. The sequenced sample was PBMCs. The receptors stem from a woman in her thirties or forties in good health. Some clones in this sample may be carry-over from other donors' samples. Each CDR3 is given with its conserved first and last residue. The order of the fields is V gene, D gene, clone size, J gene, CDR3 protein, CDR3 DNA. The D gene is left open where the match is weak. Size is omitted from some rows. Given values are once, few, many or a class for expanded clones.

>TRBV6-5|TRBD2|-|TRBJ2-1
CASSSPIPSGGEQFF
TGTGCCAGCAGTTCCCCTATTCCTAGCGGCGGGGAGCAGTTCTTC
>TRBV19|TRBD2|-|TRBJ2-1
CASSIYGGSYEQFF
TGTGCCAGTAGTATATATGGCGGGAGTTATGAGCAGTTCTTC
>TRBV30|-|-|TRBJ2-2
CAWGFGTGELFF
TGTGCCTGGGGGTTCGGCACCGGGGAGCTGTTTTTT
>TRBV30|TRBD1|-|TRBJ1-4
CAWSPGQVNEKLFF
TGTGCCTGGAGTCCGGGACAGGTTAATGAAAAACTGTTTTTT
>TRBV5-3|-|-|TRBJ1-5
CARSLDGGYQPQHF
TGTGCCAGAAGCTTGGATGGCGGCTATCAGCCCCAGCATTTT
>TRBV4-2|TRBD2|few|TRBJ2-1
CASSQGTSGQWANNEQFF
TGTGCCAGCAGCCAGGGGACTAGCGGGCAGTGGGCTAACAATGAGCAGTTCTTC
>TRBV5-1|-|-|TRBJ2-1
CASSWEGVNEQFF
TGCGCCAGCAGCTGGGAAGGAGTCAATGAGCAGTTCTTC
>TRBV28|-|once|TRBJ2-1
CASSLQYNEQFF
TGTGCCAGCAGTTTACAGTACAATGAGCAGTTCTTC
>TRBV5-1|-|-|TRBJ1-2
CASSLDRDTNYGYTF
TGCGCCAGCAGTTTGGACCGAGACACCAACTATGGCTACACCTTC
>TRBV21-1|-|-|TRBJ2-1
CASSYRREVPNEQFF
TGTGCCAGCAGTTACAGGCGGGAGGTTCCCAATGAGCAGTTCTTC
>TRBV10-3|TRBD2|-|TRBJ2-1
CAISDYSLAGGPNEQFF
TGTGCCATCAGTGACTACTCCCTAGCGGGAGGGCCCAATGAGCAGTTCTTC
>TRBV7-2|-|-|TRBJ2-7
CASSVRESLTYEQYF
TGTGCCAGCAGCGTACGGGAGTCCCTTACCTACGAGCAGTACTTC
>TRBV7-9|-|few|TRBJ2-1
CASSLGRSNEQFF
TGTGCCAGCAGCTTAGGCAGGTCCAATGAGCAGTTCTTC
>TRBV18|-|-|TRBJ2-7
CASSPRTDNYEQYF
TGTGCCAGCTCACCAAGGACAGACAACTACGAGCAGTACTTC
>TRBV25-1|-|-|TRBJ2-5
CASSENRIQETQYF
TGTGCCAGCAGTGAAAACCGAATCCAAGAGACCCAGTACTTC
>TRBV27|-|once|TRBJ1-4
CASSGVGAGLEEKLFF
TGTGCCAGCTCGGGGGTAGGGGCAGGGTTGGAGGAAAAACTGTTTTTT
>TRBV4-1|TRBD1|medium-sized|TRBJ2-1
CASSGQGSLSSYNEQFF
TGCGCCAGCAGCGGACAGGGGTCGTTGTCATCCTACAATGAGCAGTTCTTC
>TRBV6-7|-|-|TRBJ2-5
CASTGRRRRGETQYF
TGTGCCAGCACCGGGCGTCGAAGGCGAGGGGAGACCCAGTACTTC
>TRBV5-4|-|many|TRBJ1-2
CASSLARKGDYGYTF
TGTGCCAGCAGCTTGGCCCGGAAGGGGGACTATGGCTACACCTTC
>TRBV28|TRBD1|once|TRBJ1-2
CASSFGTGGQYGYTF
TGTGCCAGCAGTTTCGGGACAGGGGGGCAATATGGCTACACCTTC
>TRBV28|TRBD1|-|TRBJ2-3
CASSYRGTDTQYF
TGTGCCAGCAGCTACAGGGGAACAGATACGCAGTATTTT
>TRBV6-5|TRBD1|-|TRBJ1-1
CASSYRGLGTEAFF
TGTGCCAGCAGTTACAGGGGGCTCGGCACTGAAGCTTTCTTT
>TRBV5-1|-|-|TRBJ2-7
CASSRDLSYEQYF
TGCGCCAGCAGCCGGGACCTCTCCTACGAGCAGTACTTC
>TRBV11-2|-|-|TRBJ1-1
CASGRAGTEAFF
TGTGCCAGCGGAAGAGCGGGCACTGAAGCTTTCTTT
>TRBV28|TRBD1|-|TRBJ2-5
CASNDRGPPNSQETQYF
TGTGCCAGCAACGACAGGGGACCTCCGAACTCTCAAGAGACCCAGTACTTC
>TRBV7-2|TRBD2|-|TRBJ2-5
CASSWGLAGDEETQYF
TGTGCCAGCAGCTGGGGACTAGCGGGAGATGAGGAGACCCAGTACTTC
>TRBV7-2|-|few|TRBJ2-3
CASSTRSDTQYF
TGTGCCAGCAGTACCCGATCAGATACGCAGTATTTT
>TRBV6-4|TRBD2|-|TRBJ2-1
CASSPGLAEGNEQFF
TGTGCCAGCAGTCCCGGACTAGCGGAGGGGAATGAGCAGTTCTTC
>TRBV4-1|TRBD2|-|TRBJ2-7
CASSPSTSGVSYEQYF
TGCGCCAGCAGCCCAAGTACTAGCGGCGTATCCTACGAGCAGTACTTC
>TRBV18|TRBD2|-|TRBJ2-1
CASSPVAGAAGEQFF
TGTGCCAGCTCACCAGTAGCGGGAGCAGCGGGTGAGCAGTTCTTC
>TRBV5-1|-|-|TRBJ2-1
CASSSVPPAESYNEQFF
TGCGCCAGCAGCTCCGTTCCCCCAGCGGAATCCTACAATGAGCAGTTCTTC
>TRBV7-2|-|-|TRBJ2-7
CASSLATNYEQYF
TGTGCCAGCAGCTTAGCCACCAACTACGAGCAGTACTTC
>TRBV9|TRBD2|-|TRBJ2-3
CASSSGLTQYF
TGTGCCAGCAGCTCGGGACTAACGCAGTATTTT
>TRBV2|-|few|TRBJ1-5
CASTQGRSQPQHF
TGTGCCAGCACCCAGGGTAGGAGTCAGCCCCAGCATTTT
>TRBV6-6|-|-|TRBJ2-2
CASSYTTTGELFF
TGTGCCAGCAGTTATACGACAACCGGGGAGCTGTTTTTT
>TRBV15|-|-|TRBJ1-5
CATSRNLDSNRPQHF
TGTGCCACCAGCAGGAATCTCGATAGCAATCGACCCCAGCATTTT
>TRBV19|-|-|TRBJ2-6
CASSRGLQPSGANVLTF
TGTGCCAGTAGTAGGGGACTCCAACCCTCTGGGGCCAACGTCCTGACTTTC
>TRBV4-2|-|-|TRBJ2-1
CASSPRDGKRLSNEQFF
TGTGCCAGCAGCCCCCGGGACGGAAAAAGACTTAGCAATGAGCAGTTCTTC
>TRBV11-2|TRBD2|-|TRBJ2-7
CASGGEAGGSYEQYF
TGTGCCAGCGGAGGGGAAGCGGGGGGCTCCTACGAGCAGTACTTC
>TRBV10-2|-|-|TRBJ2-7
CASNEGSYEQYF
TGCGCCAGCAATGAGGGTTCCTACGAGCAGTACTTC
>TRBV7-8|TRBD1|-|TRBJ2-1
CASSLYFGTGSYNEQFF
TGTGCCAGCAGCTTATATTTCGGGACAGGGTCCTACAATGAGCAGTTCTTC
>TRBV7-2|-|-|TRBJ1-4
CASSLGGTTNEKLFF
TGTGCCAGCAGCTTAGGGGGAACGACTAATGAAAAACTGTTTTTT
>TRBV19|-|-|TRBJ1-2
CASSGGHPANYGYTF
TGTGCCAGTAGTGGGGGACACCCAGCTAACTATGGCTACACCTTC
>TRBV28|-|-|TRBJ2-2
CASSLQGLPGELFF
TGTGCCAGCAGTCTACAGGGCTTACCCGGGGAGCTGTTTTTT
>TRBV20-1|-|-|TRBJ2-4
CSAQKNIQYF
TGCAGTGCACAGAAAAACATTCAGTACTTC
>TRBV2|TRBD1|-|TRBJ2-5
CASSKDRGQETQYF
TGTGCCAGCAGTAAGGACAGGGGACAAGAGACCCAGTACTTC
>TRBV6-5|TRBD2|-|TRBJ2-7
CASSPPSGTYEQYF
TGTGCCAGCAGTCCCCCCAGCGGGACCTACGAGCAGTACTTC